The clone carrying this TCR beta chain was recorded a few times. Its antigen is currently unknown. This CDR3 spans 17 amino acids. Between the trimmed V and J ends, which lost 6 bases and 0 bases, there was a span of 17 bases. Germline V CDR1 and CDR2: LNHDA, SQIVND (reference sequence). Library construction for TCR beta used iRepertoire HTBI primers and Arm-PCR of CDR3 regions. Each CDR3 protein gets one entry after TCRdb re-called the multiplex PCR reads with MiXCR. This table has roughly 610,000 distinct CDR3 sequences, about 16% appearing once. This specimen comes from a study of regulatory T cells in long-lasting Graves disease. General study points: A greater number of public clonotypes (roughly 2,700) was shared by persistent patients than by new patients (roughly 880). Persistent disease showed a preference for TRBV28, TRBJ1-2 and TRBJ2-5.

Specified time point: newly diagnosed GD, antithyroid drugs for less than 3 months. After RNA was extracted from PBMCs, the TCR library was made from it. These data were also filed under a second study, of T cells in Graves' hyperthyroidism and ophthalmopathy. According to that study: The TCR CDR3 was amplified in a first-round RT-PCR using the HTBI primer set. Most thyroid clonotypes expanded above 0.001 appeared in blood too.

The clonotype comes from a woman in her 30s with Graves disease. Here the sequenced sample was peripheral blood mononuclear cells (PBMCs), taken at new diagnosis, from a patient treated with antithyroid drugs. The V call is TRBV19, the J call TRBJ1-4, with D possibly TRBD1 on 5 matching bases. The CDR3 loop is CASSRGQILSTNEKLFF. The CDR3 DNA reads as TGTGCCAGTAGCCGAGGACAAATTCTCTCAACTAATGAAAAACTGTTTTTT. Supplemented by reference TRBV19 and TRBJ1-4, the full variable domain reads DGGITQSPKYLFRKEGQNVTLSCEQNLNHDAMYWYRQDPGQGLRLIYYSQIVNDFQKGDIAEGYSVSREKKESFPLTVTSAQKNPTAFYLCASSRGQILSTNEKLFFGSGTQLSVL.